Here is one T cell receptor (beta chain) with its context. Profiled with immunoSEQ multiplex PCR; TCRdb holds only in-frame clones, not every one. The sample includes around 11,000 clones, less than 80% seen only once; the top ten take approximately 35%. The record originates from a study of chemoradiotherapy in HPV16-positive cancers. V lost 11 bases, J lost 2 bases, and 15 bases lay in between. This CDR3 region has 14 residues. CDR1 and CDR2 from the germline V gene are SEHNR and FQNEAQ (reference sequence). The rearrangement links TRBV7-9 to TRBJ2-2; D is possibly TRBD1 (6 bases). This TCR was sampled from a human donor with HPV-associated anogenital cancer. The sample was gathered from a patient who underwent chemoradiotherapy. As DNA, the CDR3 is TGTGCCTGCACCGGGACACTCAACACCGGGGAGCTGTTTTTT. Amino acid sequence: CACTGTLNTGELFF.